The present TCR beta chain was sequenced within a study of blood T cell repertoires in COVID-19. Study-level background: Italy, Spain and the United States were the sources of the convalescent and acute COVID-19 samples. T cells, B-cell-depleted T cells, or PBMCs provided the cDNA or gDNA that served as material.

Participant age was roughly 18 to 95 years, and participants resided in roughly 24 US areas. Profiled with immunoSEQ multiplex PCR; TCRdb holds only in-frame clones, not every one. The sample has over 350,000 clones, roughly 90% seen once. In germline, CDR1 is SNHLY, CDR2 FYNNEI. Unmatched junction bases numbered 14, after V lost 6 bases and J lost 2 bases. The CDR3 contains 18 residues. The V call is TRBV2, the J call TRBJ2-2; 8 bases align to TRBD2. The sequence was obtained from a woman under 40 with acute COVID-19. Sequencing was performed on PBMCs or T cells enriched from blood (not recorded which). The CDR3, as DNA: TGTGCCAGCAGGGGCGGTAGATTCGGGGGGGCAAACACCGGGGAGCTGTTTTTT. It is translated as CASRGGRFGGANTGELFF.